The 3 T cell receptor beta chains listed next were all sequenced from one sample in a study of blood T cell repertoires in COVID-19. Generated by immunoSEQ multiplex PCR, the TCRdb table keeps only in-frame clones and is missing some. The sample includes a few hundred thousand clones, around 90% of them seen just once. The sequenced sample was peripheral blood. The receptor source for this set is a woman aged 40 to 50 with acute or convalescent COVID-19.

This chain uses TRBV10-1 with TRBJ1-1; D remains unclear. V lost 3 bases and J 2 bases, leaving 10 bases between the germline ends. The CDR3 runs to 14 residues. Germline V CDR1 and CDR2: WNHNN, SYGVQD (reference sequence). The CDR3 DNA sequence: TGCGCCAGCAGTGATCAGGCCACCAACACTGAAGCTTTCTTT. Translating gives CASSDQATNTEAFF.

The chain carries TRBV4-1 and TRBJ1-1, with unresolved D. From germline, CDR1 is MGHRA and CDR2 YSYEKL. Trimming shortened V by 1 base and J by 8 bases, and 17 bases separated the two germline ends. This CDR3 comprises 15 residues. The CDR3 sequence: CASSQVSGFGREAFF. Written as DNA, the CDR3 is TGCGCCAGCAGCCAAGTATCGGGGTTCGGAAGAGAAGCTTTCTTT.

This chain uses TRBV30 with TRBJ1-3; maybe TRBD1 (5 bases). With 0 bases removed from V and 2 bases from J, the gap between germline ends came to 8 bases. Per the germline V gene, CDR1 is GTSNPN and CDR2 is SVGIG (reference sequence). The CDR3 covers 14 residues. CDR3 amino acids: CAWSVQGAGNTIYF. The CDR3 DNA is TGTGCCTGGAGTGTTCAAGGGGCTGGAAACACCATATATTTT. Filled out from reference TRBV30 and TRBJ1-3, the complete variable domain reads SQTIHQWPATLVQPVGSPLSLECTVEGTSNPNLYWYRQAAGRGLQLLFYSVGIGQISSEVPQNLSASRPQDRQFILSSKKLLLSDSGFYLCAWSVQGAGNTIYFGEGSWLTVV.